This entry is about one T cell receptor beta chain. It lacks a known antigen. No base quality information exists; no much larger clone differs at one position. The study was a case-control design nested within a healthcare worker cohort in London, UK, with weekly nasopharyngeal swab PCR tests and blood sampling. Between 23 and 31 March 2020, the week of the UK lockdown, healthcare workers were enrolled and then followed up weekly for as long as 16 weeks. The library was made by 5' RACE. Sequenced using a NextSeq 500. In the TCR library protocol, unique molecular identifiers were attached to individual cDNA molecules to correct for PCR bias and sequencing error. Sequencing covered both TCR alpha and beta chains, and within each sample the abundances of alpha and beta sequences were tightly co-correlated. The paper's processing steps were these. Decombinator V4 was used to perform V gene, J gene and CDR3 annotation of TCR sequences. TCRs were defined as expanded if a significant change between any two time points was detected under a Poisson model with p below 0.0001. TCR abundances were normalised to the total number of TCRs sequenced in each sample and reported as counts per million. MAIT TCRs were defined by TRAV1-2 paired with TRAJ12, TRAJ20 or TRAJ33, and iNKT TCRs by TRAV10 paired with TRAJ18. VDJdb, accessed on 1 November 2021, was searched for TCRs annotated for CMV, EBV and SARS-CoV-2, and TCRs annotated for more than one antigen were excluded. The public reads were reanalyzed by TCRdb: fastp trimming at Q25, MiXCR alignment, in-frame beta chains only. All rows with the same CDR3 protein become a single entry with the most common DNA and genes. These V and J calls rely on TCRdb rather than the paper's analysis. The sample table contains 85,000 to 95,000 distinct CDR3 sequences; only one count was recorded for around 16% of them. The biggest ten clones account for around 4.9% of the sample.

This entry comes from a study of early T cells in non-severe SARS-CoV-2 infection (dated by TCRdb to the early 2020s). Regarding the complete study: TCR sequencing used bulk RNA from unsorted whole blood, so alpha and beta chains could not be paired.

Paper-wide results and their limitations: VDJdb matching was skewed toward anti-spike CD8 responses and likely underestimated virus-specific expansions by missing private and CD4 specificities.

The germline V gene (reference sequence) sets CDR1 to LGHDT and CDR2 to YNNKEL. CDR3 length: 17 amino acids, cysteine to phenylalanine. Kept here is only the CDR3 DNA, which spans 51 bases and is read in frame from base 1. At the junction V is shortened by 0 bases and J by 6 bases; bases outside the gene matches: 10. The rearranged segments are TRBV3-1 and TRBJ2-3; 9 bases in between match TRBD2. Sequencing was performed on whole blood, taken at baseline. The sequence was collected from an adult who was a healthcare worker with PCR-confirmed SARS-CoV-2 infection or an uninfected control (not recorded which). The CDR3 amino acid sequence is: CASSQEGLATRGDTQYF. The DNA reads TGTGCCAGCAGCCAAGAGGGACTAGCTACTCGTGGGGATACGCAGTATTTT.